This TCR beta chain was found in a study of cytomegalovirus exposure and HLA in healthy donors. Study-level points and caveats: In terms of immune exposure information, only CMV serostatus was available. A later analysis showed HLA-associated TCR beta chains outstripping equally common others in clonal expansion. Analysis performed later found approximately 17,000 TCR beta sequences associated with HLA alleles at 0.05 false discovery rate. Many donors shared some public TCRs, even though most TCR sequences were rare.

Germline-derived CDR1 and CDR2 are MRHNA and SNTAGT. J lost 4 bases, V lost 9 bases, and 5 bases had no gene match. The CDR3 length is 12 residues. The PCR employed 60 Vbeta primers together with 13 Jbeta primers. Using immunoSEQ multiplex PCR, the repertoire was profiled, and TCRdb retains in-frame clones only, with some absent. The repertoire holds fewer than 250,000 clones, with about 81% as singletons. As concerns this clone: The antigen is not known.

The chain couples TRBV6-4 to TRBJ1-1; 7 bases line up with TRBD1. The sample taken for sequencing was PBMCs. This TCR was sampled from a man in his forties in good health and CMV-seropositive. The CDR3 DNA reads as TGTGCCAGTACACACAGGGGCACTGAAGCTTTCTTT. Translating gives CASTHRGTEAFF.